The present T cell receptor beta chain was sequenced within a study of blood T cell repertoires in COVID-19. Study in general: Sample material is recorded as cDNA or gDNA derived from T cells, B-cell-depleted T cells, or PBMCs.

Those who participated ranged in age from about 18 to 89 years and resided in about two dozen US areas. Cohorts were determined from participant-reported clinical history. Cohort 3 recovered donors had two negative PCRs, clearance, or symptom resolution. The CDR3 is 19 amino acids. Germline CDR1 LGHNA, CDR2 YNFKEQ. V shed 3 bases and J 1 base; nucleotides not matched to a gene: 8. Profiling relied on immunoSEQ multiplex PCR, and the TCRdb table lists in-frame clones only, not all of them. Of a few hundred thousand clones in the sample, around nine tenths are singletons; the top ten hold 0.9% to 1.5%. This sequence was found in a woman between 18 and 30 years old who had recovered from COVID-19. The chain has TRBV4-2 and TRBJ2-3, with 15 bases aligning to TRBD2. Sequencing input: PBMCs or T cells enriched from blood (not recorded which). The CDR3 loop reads CASSHQGLAGGRGTDTQYF. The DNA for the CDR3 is TGTGCCAGCAGCCACCAGGGACTAGCGGGGGGCAGGGGCACAGATACGCAGTATTTT.